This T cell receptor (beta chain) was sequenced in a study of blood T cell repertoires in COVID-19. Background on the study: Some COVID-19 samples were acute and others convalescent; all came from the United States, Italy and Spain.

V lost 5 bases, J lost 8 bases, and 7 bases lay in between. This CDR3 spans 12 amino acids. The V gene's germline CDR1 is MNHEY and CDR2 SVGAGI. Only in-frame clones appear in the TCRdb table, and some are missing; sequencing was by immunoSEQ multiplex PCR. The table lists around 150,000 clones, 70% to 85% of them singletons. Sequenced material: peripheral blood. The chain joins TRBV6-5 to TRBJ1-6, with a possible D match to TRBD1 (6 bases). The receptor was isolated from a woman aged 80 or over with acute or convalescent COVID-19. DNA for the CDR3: TGTGCCAGCAGTCCAGGGGATTCACCCCTCCACTTT. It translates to CASSPGDSPLHF.